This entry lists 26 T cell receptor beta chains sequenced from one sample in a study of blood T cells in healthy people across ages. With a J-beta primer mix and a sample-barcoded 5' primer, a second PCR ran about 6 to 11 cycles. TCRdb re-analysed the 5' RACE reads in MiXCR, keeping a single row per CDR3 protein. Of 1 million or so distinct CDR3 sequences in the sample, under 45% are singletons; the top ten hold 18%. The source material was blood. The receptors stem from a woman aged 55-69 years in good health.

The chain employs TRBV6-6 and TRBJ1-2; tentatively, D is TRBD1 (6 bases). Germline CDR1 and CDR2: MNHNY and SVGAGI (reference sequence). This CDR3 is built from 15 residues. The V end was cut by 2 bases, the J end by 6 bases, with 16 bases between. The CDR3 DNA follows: TGTGCCAGCAGTTACGGTCTACAGGGATCCAATGGCTACACCTTC. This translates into CASSYGLQGSNGYTF.

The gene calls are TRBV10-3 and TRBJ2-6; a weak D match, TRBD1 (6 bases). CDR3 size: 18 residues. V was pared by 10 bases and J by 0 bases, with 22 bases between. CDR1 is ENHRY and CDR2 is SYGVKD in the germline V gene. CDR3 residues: CATTEFHRESSGANVLTF. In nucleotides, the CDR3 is TGTGCCACGACAGAATTCCACAGGGAGAGCTCTGGGGCCAACGTCCTGACTTTC.

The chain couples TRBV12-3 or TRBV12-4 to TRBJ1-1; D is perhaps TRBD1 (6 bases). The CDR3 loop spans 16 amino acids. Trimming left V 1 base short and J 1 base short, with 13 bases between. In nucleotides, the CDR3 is TGTGCCAGCAGTTTAGGAGGAGGGACAACGAACACTGAAGCTTTCTTT. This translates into CASSLGGGTTNTEAFF.

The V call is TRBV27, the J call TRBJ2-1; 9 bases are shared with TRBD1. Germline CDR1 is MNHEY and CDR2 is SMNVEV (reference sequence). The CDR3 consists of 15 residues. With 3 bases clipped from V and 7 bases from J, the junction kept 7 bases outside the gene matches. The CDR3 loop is CASSFSRQGGNEQFF. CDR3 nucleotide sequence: TGTGCCAGCAGTTTTTCACGACAGGGGGGGAATGAGCAGTTCTTC.

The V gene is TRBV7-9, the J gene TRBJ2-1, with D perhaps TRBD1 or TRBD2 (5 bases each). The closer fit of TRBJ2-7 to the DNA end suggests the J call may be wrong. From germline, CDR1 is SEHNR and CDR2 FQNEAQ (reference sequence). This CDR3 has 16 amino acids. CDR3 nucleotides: TGTGCCAGCAGGAAAAGTGGGGGAGCTGGCTACAATGAGCAGTACTTC. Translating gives CASRKSGGAGYNEQYF.

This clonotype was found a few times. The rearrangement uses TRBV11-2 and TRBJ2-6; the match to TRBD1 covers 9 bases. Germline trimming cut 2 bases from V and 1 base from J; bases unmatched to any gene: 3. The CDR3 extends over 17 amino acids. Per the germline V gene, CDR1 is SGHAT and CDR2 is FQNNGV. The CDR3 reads CASSLRTGESGANVLTF. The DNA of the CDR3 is TGTGCCAGCAGCTTAAGGACAGGGGAATCTGGGGCCAACGTCCTGACTTTC.

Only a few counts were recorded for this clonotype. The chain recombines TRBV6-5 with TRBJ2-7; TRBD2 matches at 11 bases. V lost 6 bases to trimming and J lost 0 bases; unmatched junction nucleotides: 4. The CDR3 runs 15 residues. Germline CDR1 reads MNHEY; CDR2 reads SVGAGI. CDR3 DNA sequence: TGTGCCAGCAGACAACTAGCGGGGGTCTCCTACGAGCAGTACTTC. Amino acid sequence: CASRQLAGVSYEQYF.

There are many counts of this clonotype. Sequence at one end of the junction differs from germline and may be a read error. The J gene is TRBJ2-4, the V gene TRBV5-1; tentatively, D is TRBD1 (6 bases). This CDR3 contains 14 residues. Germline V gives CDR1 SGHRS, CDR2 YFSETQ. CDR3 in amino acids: CASSLGGTKNIQYF. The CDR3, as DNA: TGTGCCAGCAGTCTAGGGGGAACCAAAAACATTCAGTACTTC.

Here the CDR3 reads CSARDRNQPQHF. CDR3 coding DNA: TGCAGTGCTAGAGATCGCAATCAGCCCCAGCATTTT. V is TRBV20-1 and J is TRBJ1-5; D not certain. V was clipped by 0 bases and J by 2 bases, with 2 bases between them. Germline-derived CDR1 and CDR2 are DFQATT and SNEGSKA (reference sequence). This CDR3 contains 12 residues.

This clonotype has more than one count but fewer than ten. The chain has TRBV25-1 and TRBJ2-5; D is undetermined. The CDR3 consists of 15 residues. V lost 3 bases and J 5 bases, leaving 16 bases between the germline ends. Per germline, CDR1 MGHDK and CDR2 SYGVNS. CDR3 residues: CASSEYGLAGETQYF. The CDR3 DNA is TGTGCCAGCAGTGAGTATGGTCTGGCCGGGGAGACCCAGTACTTC.

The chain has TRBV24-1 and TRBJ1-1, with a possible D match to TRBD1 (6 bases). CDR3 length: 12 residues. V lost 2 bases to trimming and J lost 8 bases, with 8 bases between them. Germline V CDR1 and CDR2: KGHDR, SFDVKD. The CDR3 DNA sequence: TGTGCCACCAGTGATTCCGGGACAGAAGCTTTCTTT. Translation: CATSDSGTEAFF.

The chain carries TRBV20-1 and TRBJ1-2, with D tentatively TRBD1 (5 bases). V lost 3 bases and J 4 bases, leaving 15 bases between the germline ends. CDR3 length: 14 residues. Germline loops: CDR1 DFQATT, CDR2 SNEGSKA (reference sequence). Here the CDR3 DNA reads TGCAGTGCTAGTGGGGCAGATCACATCTATGGCTACACCTTC. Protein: CSASGADHIYGYTF.

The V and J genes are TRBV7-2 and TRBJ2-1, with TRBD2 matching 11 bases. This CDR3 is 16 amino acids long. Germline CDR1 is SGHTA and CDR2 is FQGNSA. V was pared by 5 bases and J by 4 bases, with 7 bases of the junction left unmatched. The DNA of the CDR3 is TGTGCCAGCAGCCCCTCTAGCGGGAGGCCTTACAATGAGCAGTTCTTC. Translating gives CASSPSSGRPYNEQFF.

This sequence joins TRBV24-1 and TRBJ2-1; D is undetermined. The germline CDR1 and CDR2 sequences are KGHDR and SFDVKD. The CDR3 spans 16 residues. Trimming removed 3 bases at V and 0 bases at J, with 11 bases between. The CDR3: CATSDEIPSSYNEQFF. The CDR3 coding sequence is TGTGCCACCAGTGATGAAATCCCGAGCTCCTACAATGAGCAGTTCTTC.

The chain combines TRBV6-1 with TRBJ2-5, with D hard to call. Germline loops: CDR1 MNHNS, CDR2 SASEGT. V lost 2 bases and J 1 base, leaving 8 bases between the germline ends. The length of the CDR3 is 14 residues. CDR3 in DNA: TGTGCCAGCAGTGAACCCCGGGCCCAAGAGACCCAGTACTTC. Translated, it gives CASSEPRAQETQYF.

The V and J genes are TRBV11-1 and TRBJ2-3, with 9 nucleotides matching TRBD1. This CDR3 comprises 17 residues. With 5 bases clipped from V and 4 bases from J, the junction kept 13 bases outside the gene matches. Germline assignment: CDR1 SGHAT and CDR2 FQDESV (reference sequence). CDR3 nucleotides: TGTGCCAGCAGCGCCCCGACCGGGACAGGGTGGGCAGATACGCAGTATTTT. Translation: CASSAPTGTGWADTQYF.

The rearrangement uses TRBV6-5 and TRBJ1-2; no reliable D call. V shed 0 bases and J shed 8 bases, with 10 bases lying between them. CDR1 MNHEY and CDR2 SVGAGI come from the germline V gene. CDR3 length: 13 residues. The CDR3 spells CASSYSEVGGYTF. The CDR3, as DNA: TGTGCCAGCAGTTACTCCGAGGTGGGAGGCTACACCTTC.

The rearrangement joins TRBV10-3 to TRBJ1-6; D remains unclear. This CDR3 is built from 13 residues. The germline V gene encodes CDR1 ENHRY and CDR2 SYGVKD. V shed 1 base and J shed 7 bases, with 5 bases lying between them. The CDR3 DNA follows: TGTGCCATCAGTGAGTGGCAGAATTCACCCCTCCACTTT. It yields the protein CAISEWQNSPLHF.

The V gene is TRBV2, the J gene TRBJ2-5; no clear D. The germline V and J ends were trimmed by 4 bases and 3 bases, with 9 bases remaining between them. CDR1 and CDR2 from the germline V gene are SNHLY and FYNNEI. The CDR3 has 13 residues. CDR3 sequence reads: CASSGLLKETQYF. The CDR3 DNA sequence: TGTGCCAGCAGTGGACTCCTAAAAGAGACCCAGTACTTC.

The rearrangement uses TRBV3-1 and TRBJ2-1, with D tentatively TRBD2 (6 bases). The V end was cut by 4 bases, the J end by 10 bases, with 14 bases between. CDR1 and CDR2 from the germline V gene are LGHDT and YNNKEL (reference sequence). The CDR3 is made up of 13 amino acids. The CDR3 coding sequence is TGTGCCAGCAGCCCAGGTCGGCGGGGAGAGCAGTTCTTC. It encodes CASSPGRRGEQFF.

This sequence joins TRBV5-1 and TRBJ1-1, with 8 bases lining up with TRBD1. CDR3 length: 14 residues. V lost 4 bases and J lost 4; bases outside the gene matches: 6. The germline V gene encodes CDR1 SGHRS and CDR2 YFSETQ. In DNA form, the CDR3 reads TGCGCCAGCAGCGACACAGGGGGGATCACTGAAGCTTTCTTT. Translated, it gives CASSDTGGITEAFF.

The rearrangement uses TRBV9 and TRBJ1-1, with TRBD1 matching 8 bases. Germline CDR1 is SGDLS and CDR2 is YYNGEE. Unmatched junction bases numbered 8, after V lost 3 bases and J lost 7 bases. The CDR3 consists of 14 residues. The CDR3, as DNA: TGTGCCAGCAGCGCAGGGGGCCGGGGCATTGAAGCTTTCTTT. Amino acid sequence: CASSAGGRGIEAFF.

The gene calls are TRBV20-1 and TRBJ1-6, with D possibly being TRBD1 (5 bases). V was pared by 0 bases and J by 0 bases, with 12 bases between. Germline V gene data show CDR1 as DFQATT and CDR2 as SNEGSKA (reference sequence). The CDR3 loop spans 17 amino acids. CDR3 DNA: TGCAGTGCTAGAGATACAGGCCCTAGCTCCTATAATTCACCCCTCCACTTT. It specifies CSARDTGPSSYNSPLHF.

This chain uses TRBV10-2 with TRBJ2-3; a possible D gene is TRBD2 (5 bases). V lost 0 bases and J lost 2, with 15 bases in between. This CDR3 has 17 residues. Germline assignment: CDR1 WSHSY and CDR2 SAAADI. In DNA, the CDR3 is TGCGCCAGCAGTGAGTCGGGGAGCCCTCACCTCACAGATACGCAGTATTTT. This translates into CASSESGSPHLTDTQYF.

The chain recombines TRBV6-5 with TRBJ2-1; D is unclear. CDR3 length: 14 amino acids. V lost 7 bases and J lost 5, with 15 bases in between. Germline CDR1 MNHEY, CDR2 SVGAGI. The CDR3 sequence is CASTNRPVNNEQFF. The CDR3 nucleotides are TGTGCCAGCACCAACCGCCCAGTCAACAATGAGCAGTTCTTC.

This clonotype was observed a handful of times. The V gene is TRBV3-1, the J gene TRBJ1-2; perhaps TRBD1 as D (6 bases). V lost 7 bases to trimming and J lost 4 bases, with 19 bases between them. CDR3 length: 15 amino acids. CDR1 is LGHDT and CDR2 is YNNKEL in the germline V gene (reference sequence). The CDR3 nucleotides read TGTGCCAGCACCCCAATAGGGGGGGAACCCTATGGCTACACCTTC. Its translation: CASTPIGGEPYGYTF.